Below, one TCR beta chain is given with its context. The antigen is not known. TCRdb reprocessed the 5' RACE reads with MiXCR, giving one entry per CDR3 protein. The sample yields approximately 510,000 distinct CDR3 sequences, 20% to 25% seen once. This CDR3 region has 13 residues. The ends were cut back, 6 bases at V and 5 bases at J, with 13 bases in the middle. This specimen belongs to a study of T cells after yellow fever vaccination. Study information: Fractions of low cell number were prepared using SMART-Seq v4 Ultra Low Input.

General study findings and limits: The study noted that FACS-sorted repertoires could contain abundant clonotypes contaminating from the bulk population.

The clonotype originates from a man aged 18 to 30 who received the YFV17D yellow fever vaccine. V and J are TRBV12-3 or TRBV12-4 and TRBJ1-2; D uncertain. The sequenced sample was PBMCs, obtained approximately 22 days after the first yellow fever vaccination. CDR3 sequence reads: CASRTVDSYGYTF. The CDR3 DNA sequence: TGTGCCAGCAGAACAGTCGATTCGTATGGCTACACCTTC.